One and the same sample provided the 8 T cell receptor beta chains below, sequenced in a study of T cell repertoires in ileal Crohn's disease (dated by TCRdb to the late 2010s). Explained via the paper, the time point label denotes: inflamed ileum from the surgical specimen. Library generation was performed with the immunoSEQ multiplex PCR assay. TCRdb obtained this table from immuneACCESS and retained in-frame rearrangements with V and J assigned. These tables miss some clones; where compared with another copy, unresolved V genes account for less than half of the shortfall, and the remainder is unexplained. In all, the sample holds some 16,000 clones, and more than 90% of those were seen once. 6.5% to 7.5% of the sample comes from the top ten. The sample taken for sequencing was ileal tissue. All receptors derive from an adult with Crohn's disease.

V is TRBV18 and J is TRBJ1-6, with a weak D call TRBD1 (6 bases). The germline V gene has CDR1 KGHSH and CDR2 LQKENI. There are 17 residues in the CDR3. Trimming left V 2 bases short and J 5 bases short, with 16 bases between. The CDR3 bases are TGTGCCAGCTCACCAAGGAGCAGGGGATACGATAATTCACCCCTCCACTTT. Translating gives CASSPRSRGYDNSPLHF. The full variable domain, completed using reference TRBV18 and TRBJ1-6, is NAGVMQNPRHLVRRRGQEARLRCSPMKGHSHVYWYRQLPEEGLKFMVYLQKENIIDESGMPKERFSAEFPKEGPSILRIQQVVRGDSAAYFCASSPRSRGYDNSPLHFGNGTRLTVT.

This sequence joins TRBV4-3 and TRBJ1-2, with D unclear. V dropped 0 bases and J dropped 2 bases, with 10 bases sitting between them. The CDR3 is 15 residues long. Germline CDR1 is LGHNA and CDR2 is YSLEER. CDR3 sequence reads: CASSQDHPANYGYTF. The DNA for the CDR3 is TGCGCCAGCAGCCAAGATCACCCGGCAAACTATGGCTACACCTTC.

The chain combines TRBV11-2 with TRBJ1-6, with D possibly matching TRBD1 (6 bases). This CDR3 is built from 14 residues. The germline V gene encodes CDR1 SGHAT and CDR2 FQNNGV. The V end was cut by 0 bases, the J end by 11 bases, with 11 bases between. For the CDR3, the DNA is TGTGCCAGCAGCTTAGAAGGGGGAGGAGCACCCCTCCACTTT. Translated, it gives CASSLEGGGAPLHF.

This chain joins TRBV7-2 and TRBJ2-5; 9 nucleotides agree with TRBD2. The junction had 9 bases not matched to a gene; V was cut back by 5 bases and J by 2 bases. Germline V gene lookup returns CDR1 SGHTA and CDR2 FQGNSA. The CDR3 runs 16 residues. The CDR3 DNA sequence: TGTGCCAGCAGCGCCTCCGGCAGCGGGGGGCAAGAGACCCAGTACTTC. Translating it yields CASSASGSGGQETQYF.

V gene TRBV4-2 combines with J gene TRBJ2-6, with D perhaps TRBD1 (6 bases). The CDR3 runs to 18 residues. Germline CDR1 reads LGHNA; CDR2 reads YNFKEQ. Trimming left V 0 bases short and J 0 bases short, with 12 bases between. CDR3 bases: TGTGCCAGCAGCCAAGATCCGACAGGAGGCTCTGGGGCCAACGTCCTGACTTTC. Its translation: CASSQDPTGGSGANVLTF.

This clone occurred once. The V call is TRBV7-9, the J call TRBJ2-3; 7 nucleotides agree with TRBD1. The length of the CDR3 is 14 residues. J lost 4 bases, V lost 5 bases, and 6 bases had no gene match. Germline loops: CDR1 SEHNR, CDR2 FQNEAQ (reference sequence). DNA for the CDR3: TGTGCCAGCAGCGTAGACAGGGTGGCAGATACGCAGTATTTT. Its protein product is CASSVDRVADTQYF.

Only a few counts were recorded for this clone. The chain recombines TRBV7-9 with TRBJ1-2; D unclear. Germline V gives CDR1 SEHNR, CDR2 FQNEAQ (reference sequence). V was clipped by 5 bases and J by 1 base, with 14 bases between them. The CDR3 runs 15 residues. This chain's CDR3 is CASSPGGGFNYGYTF. CDR3 bases: TGTGCCAGCAGCCCAGGTGGAGGGTTTAACTATGGCTACACCTTC.

The chain joins TRBV11-2 to TRBJ2-2; TRBD1 aligns across 7 bases. V shed 3 bases, J shed 6 bases, and the junction held 7 bases outside the gene matches. Germline V gene sequence: CDR1 SGHAT, CDR2 FQNNGV. The CDR3 covers 15 residues. As DNA, the CDR3 is TGTGCCAGCAGCTTTACAGGGGAAGGACCCGGGGAGCTGTTTTTT. Translating it yields CASSFTGEGPGELFF.